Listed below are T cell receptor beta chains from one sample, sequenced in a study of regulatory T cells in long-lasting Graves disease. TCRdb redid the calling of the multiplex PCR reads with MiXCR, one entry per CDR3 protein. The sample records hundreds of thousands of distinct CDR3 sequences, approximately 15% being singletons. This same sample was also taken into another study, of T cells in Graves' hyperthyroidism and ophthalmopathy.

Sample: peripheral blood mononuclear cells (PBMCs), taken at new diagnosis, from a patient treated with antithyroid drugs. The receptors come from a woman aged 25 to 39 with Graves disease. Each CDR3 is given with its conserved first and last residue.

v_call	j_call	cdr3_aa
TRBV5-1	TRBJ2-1	CASFRSGTRSNEQFF
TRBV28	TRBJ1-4	CASSYGPHRPAFNEKLFF
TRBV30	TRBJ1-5	CAWTNSAEPQHF
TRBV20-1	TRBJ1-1	CSARVGGPNTEAFF
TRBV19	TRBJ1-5	CASSIIGGSSRRGNQPQHF
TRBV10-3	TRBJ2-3	CAISLGGFEDTRYF
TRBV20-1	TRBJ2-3	CSAPGLAGYSTSTQYF
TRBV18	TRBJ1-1	CASSSLSTGKILPEAFF
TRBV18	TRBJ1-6	CASSPEAPIKNSPLHF
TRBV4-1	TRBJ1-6	CASSRTPGTDPGALHF
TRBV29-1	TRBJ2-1	CSVLLQAGEQFF
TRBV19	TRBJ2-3	CASSIDAGTSGRTDTQYF
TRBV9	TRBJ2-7	CASGRGGGEQYF
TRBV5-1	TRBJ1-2	CASSPMTGDINYGYTF
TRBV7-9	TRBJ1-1	CASSPGMGTEAFF
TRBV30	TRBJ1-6	CAWSVLSQSPLHF
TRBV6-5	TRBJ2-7	CASSYSAPGQAYEQYF
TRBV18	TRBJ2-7	CASSPRTGYYEQYF
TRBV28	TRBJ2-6	CASSRGLGANVLTF
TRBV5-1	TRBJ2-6	CASSLPNSTGLPGANVLTF
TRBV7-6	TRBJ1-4	CASSSQGGEKLFF
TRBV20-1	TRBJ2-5	CSANPPPGGRDHETQYF
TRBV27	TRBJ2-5	CASSPSTQETQYF
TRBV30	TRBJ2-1	CACSVSYNEQFF
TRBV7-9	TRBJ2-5	CASSYGGSEETQYF
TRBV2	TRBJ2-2	CASRIGGRGTGELFF
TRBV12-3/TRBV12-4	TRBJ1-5	CASTSGVGGNQPQHF
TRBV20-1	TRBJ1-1	CSAYAQGNEGTEAFF
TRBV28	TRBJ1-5	CASRSYGAGSNQPQHF
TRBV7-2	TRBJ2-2	CASRAGGPAGELFF
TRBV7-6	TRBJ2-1	CASSPRRGAGSINEQFF
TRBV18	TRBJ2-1	CASLLGGSDEQFF
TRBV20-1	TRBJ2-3	CSARRGSTDTQYF
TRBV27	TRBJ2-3	CASALGRGGTDTQYF
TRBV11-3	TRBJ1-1	CASSLFGGAEAFF
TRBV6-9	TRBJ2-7	CASSSRSGSRTYEQYF
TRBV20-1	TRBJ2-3	CSARGLRDYETDTQYF
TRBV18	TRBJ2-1	CASSPPGLPYNEQFF
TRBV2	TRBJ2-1	CASRGTSGSSEQFF
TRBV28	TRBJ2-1	CASSLWTGGGEQFF
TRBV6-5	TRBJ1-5	CASSYRGQSNQPQHF
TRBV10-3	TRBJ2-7	CAISEPFEGLAGPYEQYF
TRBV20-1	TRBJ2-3	CSARPNTDTQYF
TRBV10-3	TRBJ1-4	CAISGGEKLFF
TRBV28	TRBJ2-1	CASSFERLAGGPSEQFF
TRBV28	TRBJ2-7	CASRDRGSAYEQYF